One sample yielded the 27 T cell receptor beta chains listed below, sequenced in a study of blood T cell repertoires in COVID-19. Only in-frame clones appear in the TCRdb table, and some are missing; sequencing was by immunoSEQ multiplex PCR. The repertoire holds roughly 190,000 clones, with about 86% as singletons. The specimen was peripheral blood. All receptors come from a man aged 25-45 years with active or convalescent COVID-19.

The chain carries TRBV29-1 and TRBJ2-1; the match to TRBD2 covers 9 bases. CDR1 and CDR2 from the germline V gene are SQVTM and ANQGSEA. The V and J ends lost 7 bases and 5 bases, in that order; junction bases with no gene match: 6. CDR3 length: 13 residues. CDR3 nucleotide sequence: TGCAGCGGGCTAGCGGGAACAAACAATGAGCAGTTCTTC. Protein sequence: CSGLAGTNNEQFF.

The chain joins TRBV18 to TRBJ2-7, with D tentatively TRBD1 (5 bases). This CDR3 is built from 14 residues. Germline V CDR1 and CDR2: KGHSH, LQKENI. Trimming took 3 bases from V and 2 from J, leaving 11 bases between them. The CDR3 loop reads CASSPSDKPYEQYV. As DNA, the CDR3 is TGTGCCAGCTCACCCTCGGACAAGCCCTACGAGCAGTACGTC.

This chain joins TRBV28 and TRBJ1-3; 7 bases map to TRBD1. The CDR3 extends over 19 amino acids. With V trimmed by 6 bases and J by 0 bases, 17 bases remained unmatched. Germline lookup yields CDR1 MDHEN and CDR2 SYDVKM. The CDR3, as DNA: TGTGCCAGCAGCCCCCGGGACAGACGAAAGAACCCCTCTGGAAACACCATATATTTT. Its protein product is CASSPRDRRKNPSGNTIYF.

A remark on this clone: One end of the junction varies from germline; a read error may be responsible. The chain links TRBV19 to TRBJ2-4, with D maybe TRBD2 (5 bases). Germline V gives CDR1 LNHDA, CDR2 SQIVND (reference sequence). The CDR3 runs 15 residues. This chain's CDR3 is CASSRHREAENIQYF. The CDR3 nucleotides are TGTGCCAGTAGCAGACACCGGGAAGCCGAAAACATTCAGTACTTC.

The rearrangement links TRBV2 to TRBJ1-5, with 7 bases fitting TRBD1. Germline V CDR1 and CDR2: SNHLY, FYNNEI. The CDR3 covers 17 residues. V shed 5 bases and J 0 bases; nucleotides not matched to a gene: 10. The CDR3 DNA reads as TGTGCCAGCAGTTCGCCGGGACAGAGCTATAGCAATCAGCCCCAGCATTTT. As protein: CASSSPGQSYSNQPQHF.

The chain uses TRBV6-5 and TRBJ1-1, with a tentative D call TRBD1 (5 bases). The V and J ends lost 2 bases and 5 bases respectively, with 9 bases between them. Germline V gives CDR1 MNHEY, CDR2 SVGAGI. This CDR3 contains 13 residues. CDR3 bases: TGTGCCAGCAGTTACAAAAAGGGGACTGAAGCTTTCTTT. Its translation: CASSYKKGTEAFF.

The chain couples TRBV11-2 to TRBJ2-5; D is possibly TRBD1 (5 bases). Looked up from germline, CDR1 is SGHAT and CDR2 is FQNNGV. V was cut by 1 base and J by 5 bases, with 8 bases left in between. This CDR3 has 13 amino acids. The CDR3 bases are TGTGCCAGCAGCTTAGCCAACAGGGAGACCCAGTACTTC. Translating it yields CASSLANRETQYF.

The rearrangement joins TRBV24-1 to TRBJ2-1; 7 nucleotides align to TRBD2. Germline-derived CDR1 and CDR2 are KGHDR and SFDVKD. The CDR3 totals 17 residues. The V and J ends lost 4 bases and 3 bases, in that order; junction bases with no gene match: 11. The CDR3 DNA sequence: TGTGCCACCAGTGACCCCTCAGCCGGGGGGATCTACAATGAGCAGTTCTTC. As protein: CATSDPSAGGIYNEQFF.

The rearrangement joins TRBV6-5 to TRBJ2-2; TRBD2 matches at 8 bases. The CDR3 sequence is 14 residues long. V shed 6 bases, J shed 4 bases, and the junction held 4 bases outside the gene matches. Per the germline V gene, CDR1 is MNHEY and CDR2 is SVGAGI. The CDR3 spells CASRLSGSTGELFF. The CDR3 DNA sequence: TGTGCCAGCAGGTTAAGCGGGAGCACCGGGGAGCTGTTTTTT.

The chain employs TRBV19 and TRBJ1-4; the match to TRBD1 covers 9 bases. CDR3 length: 14 amino acids. Germline V gene lookup returns CDR1 LNHDA and CDR2 SQIVND (reference sequence). The junction had 6 bases not matched to a gene; V was cut back by 6 bases and J by 7 bases. The CDR3 region has the DNA TGTGCCAGTAGCCGACAGGGGGAAAGTGAAAAACTGTTTTTT. This encodes CASSRQGESEKLFF.

The J gene is TRBJ1-1, the V gene TRBV19, with D unresolved. The CDR3 has 13 residues. V gave up 4 bases and J gave up 4 bases, with 10 bases separating them. CDR1 is LNHDA, CDR2 SQIVND, per germline (reference sequence). CDR3 nucleotide sequence: TGTGCCAGTAGTAGTAACCGGGGCACTGAAGCTTTCTTT. It is translated as CASSSNRGTEAFF.

The chain is built from TRBV4-3 and TRBJ2-1, with D tentatively TRBD2 (6 bases). V was clipped by 8 bases and J by 5 bases, with 13 bases between them. This CDR3 has 13 residues. From germline, CDR1 is LGHNA and CDR2 YSLEER. The CDR3 sequence: CASGRGLNNEQFF. The CDR3 DNA sequence: TGCGCCAGCGGTAGGGGACTTAACAATGAGCAGTTCTTC.

The chain combines TRBV6-6 with TRBJ1-4; 9 positions agree with TRBD1. The V gene end was trimmed by 2 bases and the J gene end by 7 bases; junction bases not matched to a gene: 8. Germline lookup yields CDR1 MNHNY and CDR2 SVGAGI (reference sequence). The CDR3 is 16 amino acids. This CDR3 reads CASSYRDRVDAEKLFF. The CDR3 DNA is TGTGCCAGCAGTTACCGGGACAGGGTCGATGCTGAAAAACTGTTTTTT.

The chain recombines TRBV5-1 with TRBJ2-2, with TRBD2 as a possible D gene (5 bases). The CDR3 spans 16 residues. V lost 0 bases to trimming and J lost 3 bases, with 12 bases between them. CDR1 and CDR2 (germline): SGHRS, YFSETQ. CDR3 residues: CASSLGREFDTGELFF. The CDR3 DNA follows: TGCGCCAGCAGCTTGGGAAGGGAGTTTGACACCGGGGAGCTGTTTTTT.

The V call is TRBV5-1, the J call TRBJ2-1, with 7 bases matching TRBD1. This CDR3 has 17 amino acids. CDR1 and CDR2 from the germline V gene are SGHRS and YFSETQ. The junction had 10 bases not matched to a gene; V was cut back by 4 bases and J by 0 bases. The CDR3 nucleotides are TGCGCCAGCAGCCTACTAGGGACAGCCAACTCCTACAATGAGCAGTTCTTC. The encoded protein is CASSLLGTANSYNEQFF.

The chain employs TRBV10-3 and TRBJ2-5; 7 bases fit TRBD1. The CDR3 covers 13 residues. Germline CDR1 reads ENHRY; CDR2 reads SYGVKD. CDR3 protein: CAYRQGLQETQYF. In DNA form, the CDR3 reads TGTGCGTATCGACAGGGTCTCCAAGAGACCCAGTACTTC.

The chain is built from TRBV27 and TRBJ2-3; 9 nucleotides align to TRBD2. After removal of 2 bases from V and 6 bases from J, the junction contained 0 bases not matched to a gene. CDR3 size: 13 residues. Germline values: CDR1 MNHEY, CDR2 SMNVEV (reference sequence). Here the CDR3 reads CASSLSGGDTQYF. CDR3 in DNA: TGTGCCAGCAGTTTAAGCGGGGGGGATACGCAGTATTTT.

The chain is built from TRBV12-2 and TRBJ2-5; the DNA was not compared with TRBD2, the D call given in the table. TRBV12-2 has pseudogene status. The CDR3 totals 15 residues. In nucleotides, the CDR3 is TGTGCAAGTCGCTACCTAGCTCGATCTTCAGAGACCCAGTACTTC. It is translated as CASRYLARSSETQYF.

The V and J genes are TRBV27 and TRBJ1-1, with 10 nucleotides matching TRBD1. The CDR3 contains 16 residues. Germline V gene lookup returns CDR1 MNHEY and CDR2 SMNVEV (reference sequence). V dropped 4 bases and J dropped 5; count of bases not matched to a gene: 10. The CDR3 DNA reads TGTGCCAGCAGTTCACACACCGGGACAGGGGAAACTGAAGCTTTCTTT. This sequence encodes CASSSHTGTGETEAFF.

The rearrangement links TRBV30 to TRBJ2-7; 9 nucleotides line up with TRBD1. Trimming took 4 bases from V and 7 from J; bases not matched to a gene: 11. CDR1 GTSNPN and CDR2 SVGIG come from the germline V gene (reference sequence). The CDR3 has 14 amino acids. The CDR3 reads CAWNWGQGYREQYF. The CDR3 bases are TGTGCCTGGAATTGGGGACAGGGATATCGGGAGCAGTACTTC.

This chain joins TRBV6-5 and TRBJ1-6; TRBD1 aligns across 8 bases. Per the germline V gene, CDR1 is MNHEY and CDR2 is SVGAGI. The junction had 8 bases not matched to a gene; V was cut back by 7 bases and J by 6 bases. The CDR3 has 15 residues. The CDR3 spells CASIRSDRANSPLHF. CDR3 nucleotide sequence: TGTGCCAGCATCCGGTCGGACAGGGCTAATTCACCCCTCCACTTT.

The chain has TRBV30 and TRBJ1-5; 8 nucleotides align to TRBD1. With 3 bases clipped from V and 1 base from J, the junction kept 2 bases outside the gene matches. The germline V gene has CDR1 GTSNPN and CDR2 SVGIG (reference sequence). The CDR3 has 14 residues. CDR3 nucleotides: TGTGCCTGGAGGACAGGGGAGAGCAATCAGCCCCAGCATTTT. Translating it yields CAWRTGESNQPQHF.

The V call is TRBV27, the J call TRBJ1-2; a weak D match, TRBD1 (5 bases). V lost 6 bases, J lost 4 bases, and 15 bases lay in between. The germline gives CDR1 MNHEY, CDR2 SMNVEV (reference sequence). The CDR3 length is 14 residues. The CDR3 region has the DNA TGTGCCAGCAGCCCCAGGGAGGTTAGCTATGGCTACACCTTC. Protein sequence: CASSPREVSYGYTF.

This sequence joins TRBV28 and TRBJ2-2, with D maybe TRBD2 (6 bases). Germline CDR1 reads MDHEN; CDR2 reads SYDVKM. The V and J ends lost 6 bases and 5 bases respectively, with 19 bases between them. The CDR3 sequence is 16 residues long. The CDR3 coding sequence is TGTGCCAGCAGCCCCCCCGAAGGACTACGGACCGGGGAGCTGTTTTTT. Translated: CASSPPEGLRTGELFF.

The V gene is TRBV19, the J gene TRBJ2-1; D unclear. The CDR3 is made up of 13 amino acids. The V end was cut by 7 bases, the J end by 1 base, with 8 bases between. Germline CDR1 reads LNHDA; CDR2 reads SQIVND (reference sequence). As DNA, the CDR3 is TGTGCCAGTAACGGTAGATCCTACAATGAGCAGTTCTTC. Translating it yields CASNGRSYNEQFF.

The chain carries TRBV6-2 or TRBV6-3 and TRBJ2-2; 7 bases are shared with TRBD2. The V gene end was trimmed by 6 bases and the J gene end by 2 bases; junction bases not matched to a gene: 3. This CDR3 comprises 14 residues. Germline V CDR1 and CDR2: MNHEY, SVGEGT. The CDR3 loop is CASSRDYNTGELFF. The CDR3 DNA is TGTGCCAGCAGCCGGGACTACAACACCGGGGAGCTGTTTTTT.

The genes are TRBV11-2 and TRBJ2-1; maybe TRBD2 (6 bases). CDR3 size: 16 residues. Trimming cost V 6 bases and J 3 bases, with 18 bases left between them. Germline CDR1 is SGHAT and CDR2 is FQNNGV. The CDR3 spells CASRGGIDDGYNEQFF. The CDR3 DNA reads TGTGCCAGCAGGGGCGGGATAGACGATGGCTACAATGAGCAGTTCTTC.